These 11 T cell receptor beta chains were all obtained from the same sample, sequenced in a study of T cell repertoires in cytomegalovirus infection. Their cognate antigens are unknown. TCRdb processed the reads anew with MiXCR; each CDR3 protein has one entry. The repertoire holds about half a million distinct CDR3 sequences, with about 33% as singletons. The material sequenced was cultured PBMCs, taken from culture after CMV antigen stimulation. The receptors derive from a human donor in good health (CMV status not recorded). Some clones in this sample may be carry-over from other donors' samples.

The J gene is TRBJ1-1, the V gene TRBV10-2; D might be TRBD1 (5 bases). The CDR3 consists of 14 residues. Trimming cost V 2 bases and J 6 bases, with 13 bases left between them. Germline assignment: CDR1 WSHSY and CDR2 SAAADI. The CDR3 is CASSEVTVPSEAFF. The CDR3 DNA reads TGCGCCAGCAGTGAGGTGACAGTCCCCTCTGAAGCTTTCTTT.

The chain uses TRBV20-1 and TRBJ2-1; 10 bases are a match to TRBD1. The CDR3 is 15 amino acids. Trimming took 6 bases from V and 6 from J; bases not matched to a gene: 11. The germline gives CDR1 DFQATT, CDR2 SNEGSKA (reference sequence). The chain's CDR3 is CSAEPTGTGANEQFF. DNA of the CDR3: TGCAGTGCCGAACCGACAGGGACAGGGGCCAATGAGCAGTTCTTC.

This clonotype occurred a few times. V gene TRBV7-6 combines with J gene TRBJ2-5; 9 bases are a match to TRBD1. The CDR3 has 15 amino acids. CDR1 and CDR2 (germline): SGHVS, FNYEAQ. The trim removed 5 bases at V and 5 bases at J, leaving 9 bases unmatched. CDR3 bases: TGTGCCAGCAGCATAGGGGACAGGGAGGGTGAGACCCAGTACTTC. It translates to CASSIGDREGETQYF.

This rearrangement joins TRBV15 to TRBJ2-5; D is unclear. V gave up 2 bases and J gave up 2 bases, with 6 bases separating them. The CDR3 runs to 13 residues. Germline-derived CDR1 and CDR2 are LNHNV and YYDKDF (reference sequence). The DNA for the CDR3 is TGTGCCACCAGCAGACAGCAGCAAGAGACCCAGTACTTC. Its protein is CATSRQQQETQYF.

CDR3 loop: CSARDGQGTNIQYF. CDR3 sequence (DNA): TGCAGTGCTAGAGATGGGCAGGGCACGAACATTCAGTACTTC. The genes are TRBV20-1 and TRBJ2-4; tentatively, D is TRBD1 (5 bases). The CDR3 length is 14 residues. The germline CDR1 and CDR2 sequences are DFQATT and SNEGSKA (reference sequence). V was pared by 0 bases and J by 7 bases, with 13 bases between.

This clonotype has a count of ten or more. CDR3 in DNA: TGTGCCAGCAGTGTAGACAGGGGCACTGAAGCTTTCTTT. Translated, it gives CASSVDRGTEAFF. The chain links TRBV6-1 to TRBJ1-1; 8 bases align to TRBD1. CDR3 length equals 13 residues. The J segment lost 4 bases and the V segment lost 4 bases, leaving 2 bases of the junction unmatched. The germline V gene encodes CDR1 MNHNS and CDR2 SASEGT.

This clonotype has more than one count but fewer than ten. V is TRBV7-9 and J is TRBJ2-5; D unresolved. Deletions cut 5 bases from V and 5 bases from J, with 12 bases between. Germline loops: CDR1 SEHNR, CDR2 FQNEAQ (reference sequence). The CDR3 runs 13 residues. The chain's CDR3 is CASSAARSETQYF. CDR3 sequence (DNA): TGTGCCAGCAGCGCCGCCCGGTCGGAGACCCAGTACTTC.

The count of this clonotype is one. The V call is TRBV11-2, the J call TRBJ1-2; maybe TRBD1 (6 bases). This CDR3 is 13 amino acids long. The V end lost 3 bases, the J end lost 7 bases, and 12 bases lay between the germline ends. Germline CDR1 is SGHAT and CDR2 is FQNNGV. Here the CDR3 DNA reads TGTGCCAGCAGCTTGGGGCGACAGGTTGGCTACACCTTC. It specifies CASSLGRQVGYTF.

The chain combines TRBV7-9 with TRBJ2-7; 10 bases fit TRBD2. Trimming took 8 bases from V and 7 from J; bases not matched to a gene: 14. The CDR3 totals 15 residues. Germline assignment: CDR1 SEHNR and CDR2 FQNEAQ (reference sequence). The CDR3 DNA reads TGTGCCAGCCGAGTAGGGACTAGCGAGACGTTAGAGCAGTACTTC. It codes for CASRVGTSETLEQYF.

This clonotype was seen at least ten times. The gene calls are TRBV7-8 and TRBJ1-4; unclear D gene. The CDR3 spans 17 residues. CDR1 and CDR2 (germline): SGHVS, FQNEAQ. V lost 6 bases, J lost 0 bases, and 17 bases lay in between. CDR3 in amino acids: CASSRMEFPATNEKLFF. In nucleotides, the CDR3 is TGTGCCAGCAGTCGGATGGAATTCCCGGCAACTAATGAAAAACTGTTTTTT.

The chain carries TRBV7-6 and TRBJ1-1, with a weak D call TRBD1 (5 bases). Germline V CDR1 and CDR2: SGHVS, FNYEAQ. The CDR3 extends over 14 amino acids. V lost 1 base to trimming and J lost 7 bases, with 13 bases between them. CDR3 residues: CASSLVEWGGEAFF. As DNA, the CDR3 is TGTGCCAGCAGCTTAGTGGAATGGGGCGGTGAAGCTTTCTTT.